This TCR beta chain was recovered during a study of blood T cell repertoires in COVID-19. Study at large: Samples came from the United States, Italy and Spain, spanning acute and convalescent COVID-19. In each case, the material was cDNA or gDNA derived from T cells, B-cell-depleted T cells, or PBMCs.

The Seattle site enrolled patients during active infection and followed them longitudinally. Germline values: CDR1 KGHSH, CDR2 LQKENI. CDR3 length: 15 amino acids. The V gene end was trimmed by 1 base and the J gene end by 3 bases; junction bases not matched to a gene: 4. Methods used by the authors: Using reference gene primer amplification, nucleated cell counts were estimated. This table comes from immunoSEQ multiplex PCR, and its TCRdb copy is limited to in-frame clones, with some not included. V and J calls and clone size follow that table, whereas D and trimming were derived from the DNA. The table lists hundreds of thousands of clones, 86% of them singletons.

The sequencing input was peripheral blood. The gene calls are TRBV18 and TRBJ1-1; 8 positions agree with TRBD1. The sequence derives from a woman of 80 years or more with COVID-19, enrolled during active disease. The CDR3, as DNA: TGTGCCAGCTCACCACAACAGGGGGGTGACACTGAAGCTTTCTTT. It is translated as CASSPQQGGDTEAFF.